The 18 T cell receptor beta chains below all came from one sample that was sequenced in a study of radiotherapy plus CTLA-4 blockade in lung cancer. Using immunoSEQ multiplex PCR, the repertoire was profiled, and TCRdb retains in-frame clones only, with some absent. Of about 60,000 clones in the sample, 70% to 80% were seen once. The sample was peripheral blood, taken from a patient treated with radiotherapy plus ipilimumab. Receptors were obtained from a human donor with non-small cell lung cancer who had a partial response to radiotherapy plus ipilimumab.

The rearrangement links TRBV7-3 to TRBJ2-3, with 8 bases fitting TRBD1. Looked up from germline, CDR1 is SGHTA and CDR2 is FQGTGA. Trimming cost V 0 bases and J 0 bases; bases outside gene matches: 2. This CDR3 comprises 16 residues. Written as DNA, the CDR3 is TGTGCCAGCAGCTTAACGGGGACAGGTAGCACAGATACGCAGTATTTT. Protein product: CASSLTGTGSTDTQYF.

This clone was observed once. The chain employs TRBV9 and TRBJ1-3; D gene uncertain. The germline CDR1 and CDR2 sequences are SGDLS and YYNGEE. The CDR3 length is 18 residues. Trimming pared 3 bases from V and 0 bases from J, leaving 19 bases between. CDR3 sequence reads: CASSAAPGRRSSGNTIYF. CDR3 DNA: TGTGCCAGCAGCGCGGCCCCGGGGAGGCGGAGCTCTGGAAACACCATATATTTT.

This sequence joins TRBV10-3 and TRBJ1-2; TRBD1 might be the D (5 bases). Between the trimmed V and J ends, which lost 0 bases and 0 bases, there was a span of 14 bases. The CDR3 spans 17 residues. The germline CDR1 and CDR2 sequences are ENHRY and SYGVKD. CDR3 protein: CAISESNLLTANYGYTF. The CDR3 DNA reads as TGTGCCATCAGTGAGTCGAACCTGCTGACAGCTAACTATGGCTACACCTTC.

V usage is TRBV5-6 and J usage is TRBJ2-1; the D is unclear. In germline, CDR1 is SGHDT, CDR2 YYEEEE. This CDR3 is built from 19 residues. Trimming left V 3 bases short and J 1 base short, with 23 bases between. The CDR3 here is CASSSTLPALEESYNEQFF. The CDR3 nucleotides read TGTGCCAGCAGCTCTACTCTTCCCGCCCTAGAAGAGTCCTACAATGAGCAGTTCTTC.

V usage is TRBV2 and J usage is TRBJ2-1; 10 positions match TRBD2. V lost 10 bases and J lost 7; bases outside the gene matches: 16. Per the germline V gene, CDR1 is SNHLY and CDR2 is FYNNEI. CDR3 size: 16 residues. CDR3 in DNA: TGTGCCATCACCACGAGCACCGGGACTAGCGTGAATGAGCAGTTCTTC. Residues: CAITTSTGTSVNEQFF.

This clone was counted between two and nine times. This sequence joins TRBV30 and TRBJ2-5; 9 positions match TRBD1. Per the germline V gene, CDR1 is GTSNPN and CDR2 is SVGIG (reference sequence). CDR3 size: 13 residues. Trimming cost V 5 bases and J 1 base; bases outside gene matches: 2. For the CDR3, the DNA is TGTGCCTGGGGGACAGGGTTCCAAGAGACCCAGTACTTC. Its protein product is CAWGTGFQETQYF.

V gene TRBV11-3 combines with J gene TRBJ2-1; the match to TRBD1 covers 10 bases. With V trimmed by 2 bases and J by 7 bases, 8 bases remained unmatched. Per the germline V gene, CDR1 is SGHNT and CDR2 is YENEEA. The CDR3 runs to 16 residues. The CDR3 spells CASSLRSRTGGNEQFF. The CDR3 DNA reads TGTGCCAGCAGCTTAAGATCCCGGACAGGGGGGAATGAGCAGTTCTTC.

The genes are TRBV6-6 and TRBJ1-1; a weak D match, TRBD1 (6 bases). Trimming cost V 8 bases and J 6 bases, with 19 bases left between them. CDR1 MNHNY and CDR2 SVGAGI come from the germline V gene (reference sequence). The CDR3 runs 14 residues. In DNA, the CDR3 is TGTGCCAGCCGAAAAGGACAGCTGGACGCTGAAGCTTTCTTT. It translates to CASRKGQLDAEAFF.

By share of the sample, this clone is medium-sized. This sequence joins TRBV30 and TRBJ1-1, with TRBD1 matching 9 bases. The CDR3 has 12 amino acids. Per the germline V gene, CDR1 is GTSNPN and CDR2 is SVGIG (reference sequence). In DNA form, the CDR3 reads TGTGCTGTGACAGGGGGGAACACTGAAGCTTTCTTT. Protein product: CAVTGGNTEAFF.

The chain combines TRBV9 with TRBJ2-2, with TRBD1 matching 8 bases. J lost 2 bases, V lost 2 bases, and 5 bases had no gene match. Germline V lookup: CDR1 SGDLS, CDR2 YYNGEE. This CDR3 is 16 amino acids long. CDR3 nucleotide sequence: TGTGCCAGCAGCGTTAGGACAGGGATTAACACCGGGGAGCTGTTTTTT. As protein: CASSVRTGINTGELFF.

The chain employs TRBV7-9 and TRBJ2-3, with 10 bases that match TRBD2. Unmatched junction bases numbered 3, after V lost 5 bases and J lost 1 base. The CDR3 length is 15 residues. CDR1 is SEHNR, CDR2 FQNEAQ, per germline (reference sequence). The DNA for the CDR3 is TGTGCCAGCAGCCGACTAGCGGGCCGCACAGATACGCAGTATTTT. Its protein product is CASSRLAGRTDTQYF. The full variable domain, its missing parts supplied by reference TRBV7-9 and TRBJ2-3, is DTGVSQNPRHKITKRGQNVTFRCDPISEHNRLYWYRQTLGQGPEFLTYFQNEAQLEKSRLLSDRFSAERPKGSFSTLEIQRTEQGDSAMYLCASSRLAGRTDTQYFGPGTRLTVL.

The V and J genes are TRBV11-2 and TRBJ1-4; TRBD1 aligns across 9 bases. The CDR3 sequence is 15 residues long. The junction had 3 bases not matched to a gene; V was cut back by 5 bases and J by 2 bases. Germline CDR1 SGHAT, CDR2 FQNNGV. CDR3 DNA: TGTGCCAGCAGCGCGGGGACAGGGACTAATGAAAAACTGTTTTTT. Translation gives CASSAGTGTNEKLFF.

CDR3 sequence (DNA): TGCGCCAGCAGCCAAGAAGTGACAGGGCCGAACACTGAAGCTTTCTTT. As protein: CASSQEVTGPNTEAFF. The chain carries TRBV4-1 and TRBJ1-1; TRBD1 matches at 7 bases. Germline assignment: CDR1 MGHRA and CDR2 YSYEKL. The V segment lost 0 bases and the J segment 1 base; nucleotides outside the gene matches: 5. This CDR3 is built from 16 residues.

The genes are TRBV28 and TRBJ2-3; 10 nucleotides agree with TRBD2. V trimming: 5 bases; J trimming: 3 bases; junction bases outside the gene matches: 8. Per the germline V gene, CDR1 is MDHEN and CDR2 is SYDVKM. The CDR3 covers 16 residues. CDR3: CASSRPGLAETDTQYF. Written as DNA, the CDR3 is TGTGCCAGCAGTCGTCCTGGACTAGCGGAAACAGATACGCAGTATTTT.

The V call is TRBV7-2, the J call TRBJ1-5; 8 bases align to TRBD1. The junction had 7 bases not matched to a gene; V was cut back by 3 bases and J by 6 bases. Looked up from germline, CDR1 is SGHTA and CDR2 is FQGNSA. The length of the CDR3 is 15 residues. As DNA, the CDR3 is TGTGCCAGCAGCTTTAAACAGGGGGAGGGTCAGCCCCAGCATTTT. Its translation: CASSFKQGEGQPQHF.

The chain recombines TRBV7-6 with TRBJ2-7; D may be TRBD1 (6 bases). The V end was cut by 5 bases, the J end by 0 bases, with 8 bases between. Looked up from germline, CDR1 is SGHVS and CDR2 is FNYEAQ. The CDR3 is 13 residues long. CDR3 sequence (DNA): TGTGCCAGCAGCCAGGGGAGCTCCTACGAGCAGTACTTC. Translation gives CASSQGSSYEQYF. Looking up the rest from reference TRBV7-6 and TRBJ2-7 gives the full variable domain: GAGVSQSPRYKVTKRGQDVALRCDPISGHVSLYWYRQALGQGPEFLTYFNYEAQQDKSGLPNDRFSAERPEGSISTLTIQRTEQRDSAMYRCASSQGSSYEQYFGPGTRLTVT.

The genes are TRBV7-2 and TRBJ2-3; 12 bases line up with TRBD2. CDR1 and CDR2 (germline): SGHTA, FQGNSA. This CDR3 has 15 amino acids. V lost 5 bases and J lost 5; bases outside the gene matches: 5. This CDR3 reads CASSQTSGGLDTQYF. The CDR3 DNA follows: TGTGCCAGCAGCCAAACTAGCGGGGGGTTAGATACGCAGTATTTT.

The gene calls are TRBV15 and TRBJ2-7; no reliable D call. The germline V and J ends were trimmed by 0 bases and 3 bases, with 3 bases remaining between them. Germline V gene lookup returns CDR1 LNHNV and CDR2 YYDKDF (reference sequence). The CDR3 extends over 12 amino acids. The CDR3 is CATSRDSYEQYF. CDR3 coding DNA: TGTGCCACCAGCAGAGACAGCTACGAGCAGTACTTC.